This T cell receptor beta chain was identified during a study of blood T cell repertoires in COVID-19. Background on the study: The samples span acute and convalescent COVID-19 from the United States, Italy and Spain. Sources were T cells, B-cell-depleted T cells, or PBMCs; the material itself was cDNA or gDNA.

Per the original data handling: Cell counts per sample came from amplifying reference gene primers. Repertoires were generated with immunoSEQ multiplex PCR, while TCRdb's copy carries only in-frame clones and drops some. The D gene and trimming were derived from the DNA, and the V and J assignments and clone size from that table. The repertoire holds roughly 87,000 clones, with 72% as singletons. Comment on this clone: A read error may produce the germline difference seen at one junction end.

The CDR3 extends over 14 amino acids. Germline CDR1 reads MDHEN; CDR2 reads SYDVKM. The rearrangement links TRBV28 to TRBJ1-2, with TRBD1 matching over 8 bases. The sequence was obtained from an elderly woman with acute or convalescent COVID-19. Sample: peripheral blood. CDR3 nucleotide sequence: TGTGCCAGCAGTTCCAACCCCCGAGACAGGGGCCTACACTTC. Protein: CASSSNPRDRGLHF.